This T cell receptor (beta chain) was documented in a study of blood T cell repertoires in COVID-19. Study as a whole: Samples taken during acute and convalescent COVID-19 were collected in the United States, Italy and Spain. From T cells, B-cell-depleted T cells, or PBMCs came the material, which was cDNA or gDNA.

The CDR3 covers 14 residues. Germline V gives CDR1 SEHNR, CDR2 FQNEAQ (reference sequence). Trimming removed 2 bases from V and 2 bases from J, with 10 bases in between. Sequencing used immunoSEQ multiplex PCR; TCRdb keeps in-frame clones, though not all of them. The sample carries 88,000 or so clones, 86% recorded once. The source of this sequence is a man aged 60-69 years with acute or convalescent COVID-19. Sequencing was carried out using peripheral blood. This sequence joins TRBV7-9 and TRBJ2-7; D gene ambiguous. In nucleotides, the CDR3 is TGTGCCAGCAGCTTATCCTCGGTGACCTACGAGCAGTACTTC. Amino acids: CASSLSSVTYEQYF.